This T cell receptor (beta chain) was captured in a study of cytomegalovirus exposure and HLA in healthy donors. Study in general: Unique TCR beta sequences numbering some 120 million came from 150 million to 200 million T cells in an earlier analysis. Whole-study findings and limits: A later analysis found that most CMV-associated TCR beta chains appeared HLA-restricted. Highly shared sequence variants in one cluster were likely a sequencing artifact.

Germline V CDR1 and CDR2: SGHNT, YYREEE (reference sequence). V was clipped by 7 bases and J by 0 bases; unmatched bases: 12. There are 19 residues in the CDR3. 13 Jbeta primers and 60 Vbeta primers were used for the PCR. Sequencing used immunoSEQ multiplex PCR; TCRdb keeps in-frame clones, though not all of them. The profile covers about 180,000 clones, with over 60% appearing a single time and around 6% taken by the ten largest. Of note for this clone: No antigen is known for it.

The sample comprised PBMCs. This chain joins TRBV5-4 and TRBJ2-3; 15 bases are shared with TRBD2. This TCR derives from a man aged 35-49 years in good health and CMV-seronegative. CDR3 in amino acids: CASPPPGTSGGSSTDTQYF. The CDR3 nucleotides read TGTGCCAGCCCCCCACCCGGGACTAGCGGGGGGTCTAGCACAGATACGCAGTATTTT. Filled out from reference TRBV5-4 and TRBJ2-3, the complete variable domain reads ETGVTQSPTHLIKTRGQQVTLRCSSQSGHNTVSWYQQALGQGPQFIFQYYREEENGRGNFPPRFSGLQFPNYSSELNVNALELDDSALYLCASPPPGTSGGSSTDTQYFGPGTRLTVL.